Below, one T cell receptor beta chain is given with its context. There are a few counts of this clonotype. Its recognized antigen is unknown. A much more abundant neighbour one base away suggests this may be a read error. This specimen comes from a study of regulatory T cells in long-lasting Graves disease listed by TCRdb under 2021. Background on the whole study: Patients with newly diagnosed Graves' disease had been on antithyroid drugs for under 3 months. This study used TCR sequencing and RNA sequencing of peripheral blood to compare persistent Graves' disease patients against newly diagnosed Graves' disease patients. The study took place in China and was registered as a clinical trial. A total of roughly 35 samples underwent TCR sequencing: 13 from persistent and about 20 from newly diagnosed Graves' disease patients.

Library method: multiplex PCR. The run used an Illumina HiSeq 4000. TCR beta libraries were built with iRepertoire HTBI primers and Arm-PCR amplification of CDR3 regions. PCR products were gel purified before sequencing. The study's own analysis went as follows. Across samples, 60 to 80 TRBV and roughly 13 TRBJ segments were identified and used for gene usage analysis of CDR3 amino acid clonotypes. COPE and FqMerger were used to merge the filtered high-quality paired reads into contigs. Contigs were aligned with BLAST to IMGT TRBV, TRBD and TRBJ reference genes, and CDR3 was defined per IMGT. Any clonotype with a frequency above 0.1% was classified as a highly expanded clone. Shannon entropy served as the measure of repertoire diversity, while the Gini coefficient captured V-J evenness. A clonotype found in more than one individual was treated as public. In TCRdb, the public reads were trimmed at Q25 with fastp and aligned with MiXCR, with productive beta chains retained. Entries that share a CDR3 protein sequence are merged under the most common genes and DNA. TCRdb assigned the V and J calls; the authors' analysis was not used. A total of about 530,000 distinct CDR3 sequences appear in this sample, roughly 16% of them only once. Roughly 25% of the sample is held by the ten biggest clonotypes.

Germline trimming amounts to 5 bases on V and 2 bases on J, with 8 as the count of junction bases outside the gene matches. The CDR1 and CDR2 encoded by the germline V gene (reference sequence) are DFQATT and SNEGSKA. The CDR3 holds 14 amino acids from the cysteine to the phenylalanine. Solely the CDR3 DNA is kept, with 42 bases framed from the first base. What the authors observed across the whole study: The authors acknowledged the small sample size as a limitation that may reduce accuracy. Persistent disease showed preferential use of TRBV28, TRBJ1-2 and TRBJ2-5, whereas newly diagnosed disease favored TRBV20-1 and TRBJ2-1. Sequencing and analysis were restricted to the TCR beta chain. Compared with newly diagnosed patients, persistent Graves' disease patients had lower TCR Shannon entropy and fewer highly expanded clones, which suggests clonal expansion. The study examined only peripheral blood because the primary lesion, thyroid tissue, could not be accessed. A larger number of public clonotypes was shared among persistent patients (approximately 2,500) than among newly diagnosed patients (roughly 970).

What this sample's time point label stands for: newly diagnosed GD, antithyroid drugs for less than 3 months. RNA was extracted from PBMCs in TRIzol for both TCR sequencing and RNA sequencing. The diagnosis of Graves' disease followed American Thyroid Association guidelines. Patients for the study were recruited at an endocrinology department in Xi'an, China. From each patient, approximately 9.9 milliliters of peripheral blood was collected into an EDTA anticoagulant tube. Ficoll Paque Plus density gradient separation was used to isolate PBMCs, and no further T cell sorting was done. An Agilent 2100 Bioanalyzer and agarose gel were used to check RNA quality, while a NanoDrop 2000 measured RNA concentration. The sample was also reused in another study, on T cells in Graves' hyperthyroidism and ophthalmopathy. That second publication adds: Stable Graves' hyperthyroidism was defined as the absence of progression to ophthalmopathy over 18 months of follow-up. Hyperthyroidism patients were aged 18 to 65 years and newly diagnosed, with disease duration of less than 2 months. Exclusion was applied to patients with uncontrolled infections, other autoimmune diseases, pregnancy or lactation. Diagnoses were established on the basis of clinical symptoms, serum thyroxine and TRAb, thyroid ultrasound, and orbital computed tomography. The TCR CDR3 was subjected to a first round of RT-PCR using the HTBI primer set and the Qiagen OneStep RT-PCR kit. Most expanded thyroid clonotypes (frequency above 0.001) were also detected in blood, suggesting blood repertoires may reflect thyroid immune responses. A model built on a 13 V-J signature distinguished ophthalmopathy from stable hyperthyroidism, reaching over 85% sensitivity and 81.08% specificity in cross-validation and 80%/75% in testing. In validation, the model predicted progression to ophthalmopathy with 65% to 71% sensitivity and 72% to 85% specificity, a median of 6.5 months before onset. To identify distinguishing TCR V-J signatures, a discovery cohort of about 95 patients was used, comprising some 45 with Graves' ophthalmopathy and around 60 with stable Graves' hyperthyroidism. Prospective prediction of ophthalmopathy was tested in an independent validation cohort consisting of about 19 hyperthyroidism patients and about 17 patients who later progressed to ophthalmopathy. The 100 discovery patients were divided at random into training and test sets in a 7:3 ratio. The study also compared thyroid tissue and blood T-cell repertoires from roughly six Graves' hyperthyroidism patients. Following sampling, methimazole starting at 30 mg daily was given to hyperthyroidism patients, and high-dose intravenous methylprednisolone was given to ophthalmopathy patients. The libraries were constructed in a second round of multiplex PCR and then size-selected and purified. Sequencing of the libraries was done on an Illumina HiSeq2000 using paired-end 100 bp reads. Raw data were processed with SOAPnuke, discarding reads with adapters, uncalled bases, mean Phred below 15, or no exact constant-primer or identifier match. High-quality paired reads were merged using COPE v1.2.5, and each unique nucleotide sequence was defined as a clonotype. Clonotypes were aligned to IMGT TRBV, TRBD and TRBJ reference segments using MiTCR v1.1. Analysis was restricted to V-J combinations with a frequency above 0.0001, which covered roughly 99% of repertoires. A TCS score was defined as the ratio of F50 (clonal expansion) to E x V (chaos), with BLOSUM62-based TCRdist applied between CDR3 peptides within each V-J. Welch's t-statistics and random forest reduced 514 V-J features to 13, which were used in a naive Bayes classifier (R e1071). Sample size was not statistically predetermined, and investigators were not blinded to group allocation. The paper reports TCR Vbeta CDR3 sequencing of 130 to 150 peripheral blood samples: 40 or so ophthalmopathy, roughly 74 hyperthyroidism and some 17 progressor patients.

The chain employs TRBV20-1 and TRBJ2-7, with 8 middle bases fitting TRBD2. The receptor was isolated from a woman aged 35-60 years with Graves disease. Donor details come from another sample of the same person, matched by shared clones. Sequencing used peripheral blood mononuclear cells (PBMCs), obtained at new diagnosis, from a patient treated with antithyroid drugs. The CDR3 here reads CSAGRAGGTYEQYF. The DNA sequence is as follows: TGCAGTGCTGGCCGCGCGGGGGGCACCTACGAGCAGTACTTC.